Below are 27 T cell receptor beta chains sequenced from a single sample in a study of blood T cell repertoires in COVID-19. The assay was immunoSEQ multiplex PCR, and TCRdb's table has in-frame clones only and misses some. The table records approximately 140,000 clones, less than 85% of them present only once. The specimen was peripheral blood. These receptors originate from a human donor in a cohort sampled during active COVID-19.

V gene TRBV30 combines with J gene TRBJ1-5; 7 bases agree with TRBD1. This CDR3 comprises 15 residues. The germline V gene has CDR1 GTSNPN and CDR2 SVGIG (reference sequence). V lost 8 bases, J lost 7 bases, and 17 bases stayed unmatched. As DNA, the CDR3 is TGTGCCCACAAGAGGGGGCAGGAAGCTCGGCAGCCCCAGCATTTT. This gives the protein CAHKRGQEARQPQHF. Supplemented by reference TRBV30 and TRBJ1-5, the full variable domain reads SQTIHQWPATLVQPVGSPLSLECTVEGTSNPNLYWYRQAAGRGLQLLFYSVGIGQISSEVPQNLSASRPQDRQFILSSKKLLLSDSGFYLCAHKRGQEARQPQHFGDGTRLSIL.

The chain employs TRBV3-1 (or the pseudogene TRBV3-2) and TRBJ1-1; the D is unclear. V gave up 0 bases and J gave up 10 bases, with 6 bases separating them. Germline V CDR1 and CDR2: LGHDT, YNNKEL (reference sequence). The CDR3 runs to 11 residues. CDR3: CASSQDFVAFF. The CDR3 DNA sequence: TGTGCCAGCAGCCAAGATTTCGTAGCTTTCTTT.

The gene calls are TRBV18 and TRBJ2-1; 8 bases match TRBD1. Germline V gene lookup returns CDR1 KGHSH and CDR2 LQKENI. The junction had 4 bases not matched to a gene; V was cut back by 3 bases and J by 3 bases. The CDR3 has 15 residues. The CDR3 coding sequence is TGTGCCAGCTCACCTGGACAGGGATACTACAATGAGCAGTTCTTC. This translates into CASSPGQGYYNEQFF.

This chain uses TRBV6-5 with TRBJ1-3; the D gene is possibly TRBD1 (6 bases). CDR1 is MNHEY, CDR2 SVGAGI, per germline. V was pared by 7 bases and J by 7 bases, with 17 bases between. This CDR3 contains 14 residues. The CDR3 spells CASTLEGGSNTIYF. For the CDR3, the DNA is TGTGCCAGCACCCTTGAGGGGGGGAGCAACACCATATATTTT.

The chain carries TRBV19 and TRBJ2-2; 8 bases map to TRBD1. V was clipped by 6 bases and J by 3 bases; unmatched bases: 9. CDR1 and CDR2 (germline): LNHDA, SQIVND (reference sequence). The CDR3 length is 16 residues. As DNA, the CDR3 is TGTGCCAGTAGAAGGCCAGGGGGCGCCGACACCGGGGAGCTGTTTTTT. Amino acid sequence: CASRRPGGADTGELFF.

This clone was found once. V gene TRBV5-1 combines with J gene TRBJ2-2, with 9 positions matching TRBD1. The junction had 7 bases not matched to a gene; V was cut back by 4 bases and J by 0 bases. The CDR3 sequence is 17 residues long. Germline CDR1 and CDR2: SGHRS and YFSETQ. The CDR3 coding sequence is TGCGCCAGCAGCAGCCACCGACAGGGGGCGAACACCGGGGAGCTGTTTTTT. It translates to CASSSHRQGANTGELFF. Full variable domain (rest looked up from reference TRBV5-1 and TRBJ2-2): KAGVTQTPRYLIKTRGQQVTLSCSPISGHRSVSWYQQTPGQGLQFLFEYFSETQRNKGNFPGRFSGRQFSNSRSEMNVSTLELGDSALYLCASSSHRQGANTGELFFGEGSRLTVL.

The chain combines TRBV7-6 with TRBJ2-2, with 9 bases aligning to TRBD2. V gave up 4 bases and J gave up 7 bases; unmatched junction bases: 7. This CDR3 has 15 residues. Germline CDR1 SGHVS, CDR2 FNYEAQ. This CDR3 is CASSSSGALGGELFF. CDR3 DNA: TGTGCCAGCAGCTCTAGCGGGGCCCTCGGCGGGGAGCTGTTTTTT.

V is TRBV6-5 and J is TRBJ2-3; 10 positions agree with TRBD2. The CDR3 contains 15 residues. The germline V gene has CDR1 MNHEY and CDR2 SVGAGI. Trimming removed 7 bases from V and 5 bases from J; junction bases left unmatched: 9. The CDR3 nucleotides read TGTGCCAGCATCGATGGGACTAGCGTACTAGATACGCAGTATTTT. Its protein is CASIDGTSVLDTQYF.

J is TRBJ2-5 and V is TRBV11-2; 8 positions match TRBD2. CDR1 is SGHAT and CDR2 is FQNNGV in the germline V gene. V was pared by 1 base and J by 5 bases, with 12 bases of the junction left unmatched. The CDR3 loop spans 17 amino acids. CDR3 in amino acids: CASSLVGGGTSLETQYF. The CDR3 nucleotides read TGTGCCAGCAGCTTAGTGGGCGGGGGGACGTCGTTGGAGACCCAGTACTTC.

The J gene is TRBJ2-5, the V gene TRBV19; D not resolved. This CDR3 contains 14 residues. Trimming removed 5 bases at V and 7 bases at J, with 17 bases between. From germline, CDR1 is LNHDA and CDR2 SQIVND (reference sequence). The CDR3 loop reads CASSLSSPRPTQYF. The CDR3, as DNA: TGTGCCAGTAGTCTTAGTTCCCCCCGTCCGACCCAGTACTTC.

The chain is built from TRBV9 and TRBJ2-3; the D gene is possibly TRBD2 (7 bases). Germline V gene lookup returns CDR1 SGDLS and CDR2 YYNGEE. The CDR3 runs to 16 residues. With 0 bases removed from V and 4 bases from J, the gap between germline ends came to 15 bases. In DNA form, the CDR3 reads TGTGCCAGCAGCGTAGGTGGGGGGGCCGTCCCAGATACGCAGTATTTT. Encoded protein: CASSVGGGAVPDTQYF.

The V and J genes are TRBV28 and TRBJ2-3; 10 bases map to TRBD1. V lost 6 bases, J lost 3 bases, and 6 bases stayed unmatched. Germline loops: CDR1 MDHEN, CDR2 SYDVKM. The CDR3 length is 15 residues. The CDR3 sequence is CASRRQGAGTDTQYF. CDR3 in DNA: TGTGCCAGCAGACGACAGGGGGCTGGGACAGATACGCAGTATTTT.

This chain links TRBV6-2 or TRBV6-3 with TRBJ2-2, with D possibly matching TRBD1 (5 bases). Per the germline V gene, CDR1 is MNHEY and CDR2 is SVGEGT. The CDR3 loop spans 17 amino acids. V lost 2 bases, J lost 2 bases, and 15 bases lay in between. CDR3 in DNA: TGTGCCAGCAGTTACCCAAGCCCCCAGGGTAACACCGGGGAGCTGTTTTTT. Protein product: CASSYPSPQGNTGELFF.

The chain combines TRBV4-3 with TRBJ1-2, with 8 bases identical to TRBD1. The CDR3 has 18 amino acids. Germline-derived CDR1 and CDR2 are LGHNA and YSLEER. Germline trimming cut 0 bases from V and 8 bases from J; bases unmatched to any gene: 17. The chain's CDR3 is CASSQDMRPGQGLGGYTF. CDR3 DNA sequence: TGCGCCAGCAGCCAAGATATGCGGCCAGGACAGGGCTTGGGGGGCTACACCTTC.

The CDR3 bases are TGCGCCAGCAGCCCCTGGGACGGTGCGGGGGATGACTCACCCCTCCACTTT. Amino acids: CASSPWDGAGDDSPLHF. The J gene is TRBJ1-6, the V gene TRBV5-1, with D perhaps matching TRBD1 (5 bases). Germline V CDR1 and CDR2: SGHRS, YFSETQ. V dropped 4 bases and J dropped 10 bases, with 24 bases sitting between them. The CDR3 spans 17 residues.

The gene calls are TRBV7-2 and TRBJ1-4; D gene unclear. Per germline, CDR1 SGHTA and CDR2 FQGNSA. The V and J ends lost 8 bases and 6 bases respectively, with 13 bases between them. This CDR3 comprises 13 residues. The CDR3 region has the DNA TGTGCCAGCTCCACCGTCGCGGATGAAAAACTGTTTTTT. Its translation: CASSTVADEKLFF.

The chain joins TRBV6-5 to TRBJ2-5; TRBD2 matches at 10 bases. This CDR3 is built from 16 residues. CDR1 and CDR2 from the germline V gene are MNHEY and SVGAGI. The junction had 8 bases not matched to a gene; V was cut back by 2 bases and J by 5 bases. CDR3 amino acids: CASSYGVSGGRETQYF. The CDR3 coding sequence is TGTGCCAGCAGTTACGGTGTTAGCGGGGGGCGGGAGACCCAGTACTTC.

The chain links TRBV2 to TRBJ2-1; D might be TRBD2 (6 bases). Germline assignment: CDR1 SNHLY and CDR2 FYNNEI. The CDR3 totals 16 residues. V shed 5 bases and J shed 4 bases, with 18 bases lying between them. The CDR3: CASSTSPGRGYNEQFF. The CDR3 bases are TGTGCCAGCAGTACCTCGCCGGGACGGGGGTACAATGAGCAGTTCTTC. Full variable domain (missing parts from reference TRBV2 and TRBJ2-1): EPEVTQTPSHQVTQMGQEVILRCVPISNHLYFYWYRQILGQKVEFLVSFYNNEISEKSEIFDDQFSVERPDGSNFTLKIRSTKLEDSAMYFCASSTSPGRGYNEQFFGPGTRLTVL.

This sequence joins TRBV14 and TRBJ1-2; D call uncertain. Looked up from germline, CDR1 is SGHDN and CDR2 is FVKESK. CDR3 length: 13 amino acids. The V end was cut by 4 bases, the J end by 1 base, with 7 bases between. The CDR3 DNA follows: TGTGCCAGCAGCCCGAGGTTTAACTATGGCTACACCTTC. Translation: CASSPRFNYGYTF.

This rearrangement joins TRBV28 to TRBJ1-3; tentatively, D is TRBD1 (6 bases). V dropped 3 bases and J dropped 1 base, with 13 bases sitting between them. The CDR3 extends over 16 amino acids. Germline V gives CDR1 MDHEN, CDR2 SYDVKM. The CDR3 region is CASSFPTGTSGNTIYF. CDR3 coding DNA: TGTGCCAGCAGTTTTCCGACAGGCACATCTGGAAACACCATATATTTT.

The chain recombines TRBV3-1 (or the pseudogene TRBV3-2) with TRBJ2-2, with 8 positions matching TRBD2. Losses at the gene ends were 4 bases for V and 3 bases for J; bases not matched to a gene: 7. CDR1 is LGHDT and CDR2 is YNNKEL in the germline V gene (reference sequence). The CDR3 covers 16 residues. The CDR3 is CASSRSRGGDTGELFF. The CDR3 nucleotides are TGTGCCAGCAGCCGCAGCCGGGGGGGTGACACCGGGGAGCTGTTTTTT.

The V gene is TRBV5-6, the J gene TRBJ2-5; 10 bases align to TRBD1. V was clipped by 3 bases and J by 6 bases; unmatched bases: 5. Germline CDR1 and CDR2: SGHDT and YYEEEE. This CDR3 contains 14 residues. The CDR3 is CASSSRQGAQTQYF. The DNA of the CDR3 is TGTGCCAGCAGCTCCCGACAGGGGGCGCAGACCCAGTACTTC.

This clone was observed once. The chain carries TRBV9 and TRBJ2-5; 7 bases match TRBD2. Germline loops: CDR1 SGDLS, CDR2 YYNGEE. The ends lost 4 bases at V and 5 bases at J; junction bases unmatched: 5. The CDR3 consists of 13 residues. The CDR3 protein is CASSQAGSETQYF. In nucleotides, the CDR3 is TGTGCCAGCAGCCAAGCGGGGTCGGAGACCCAGTACTTC.

This chain joins TRBV7-2 and TRBJ2-2; 8 bases agree with TRBD2. V was pared by 4 bases and J by 1 base, with 5 bases of the junction left unmatched. Germline CDR1 SGHTA, CDR2 FQGNSA. The length of the CDR3 is 16 residues. CDR3 amino acids: CASSWLAGGNTGELFF. The CDR3 DNA reads TGTGCCAGCAGCTGGCTAGCGGGCGGGAACACCGGGGAGCTGTTTTTT.

This rearrangement joins TRBV5-5 to TRBJ2-1, with D possibly matching TRBD2 (5 bases). Trimming took off 3 bases at V and 4 bases at J, with 26 bases between the two ends. The CDR3 spans 19 residues. The V gene's germline CDR1 is SGHKS and CDR2 YYEKEE (reference sequence). The CDR3 here is CASSSRGEAGVAAYNEQFF. The CDR3 nucleotides are TGTGCCAGCAGCTCACGAGGCGAGGCCGGGGTGGCGGCATACAATGAGCAGTTCTTC.

The J gene is TRBJ2-2, the V gene TRBV21-1; the table's TRBD2 call for D was not verified on the DNA. TRBV21-1 is assigned pseudogene status. CDR3 size: 17 residues. The CDR3 nucleotides read TGTGCCAGCAGCAAAAAAGAGTCCGGACTAAACACCGGGGAGCTGTTTTTT. Translating gives CASSKKESGLNTGELFF.

In regard to this clone: Other nucleotide sequences from this sample produce the same CDR3. This chain links TRBV10-3 with TRBJ2-7; D is perhaps TRBD2 (7 bases). V was pared by 6 bases and J by 5 bases, with 11 bases between. The CDR3 is 12 amino acids. CDR1 is ENHRY and CDR2 is SYGVKD in the germline V gene. The DNA of the CDR3 is TGTGCCATCAGACAGGGAGGGGACGAGCAGTACTTC. This codes for CAIRQGGDEQYF.